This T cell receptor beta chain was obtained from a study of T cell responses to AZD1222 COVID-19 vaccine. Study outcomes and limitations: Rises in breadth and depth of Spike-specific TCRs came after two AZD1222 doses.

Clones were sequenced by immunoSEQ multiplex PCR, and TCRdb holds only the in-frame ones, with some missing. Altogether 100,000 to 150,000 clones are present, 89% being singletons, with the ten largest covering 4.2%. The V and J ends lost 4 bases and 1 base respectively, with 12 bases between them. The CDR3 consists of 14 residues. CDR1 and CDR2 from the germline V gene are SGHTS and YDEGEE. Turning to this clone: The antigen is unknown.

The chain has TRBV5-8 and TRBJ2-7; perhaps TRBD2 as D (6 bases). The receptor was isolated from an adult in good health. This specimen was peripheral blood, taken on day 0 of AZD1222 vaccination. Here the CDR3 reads CASSLDYHSYEQYF. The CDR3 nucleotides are TGTGCCAGCAGCCTGGACTACCATTCCTACGAGCAGTACTTC.